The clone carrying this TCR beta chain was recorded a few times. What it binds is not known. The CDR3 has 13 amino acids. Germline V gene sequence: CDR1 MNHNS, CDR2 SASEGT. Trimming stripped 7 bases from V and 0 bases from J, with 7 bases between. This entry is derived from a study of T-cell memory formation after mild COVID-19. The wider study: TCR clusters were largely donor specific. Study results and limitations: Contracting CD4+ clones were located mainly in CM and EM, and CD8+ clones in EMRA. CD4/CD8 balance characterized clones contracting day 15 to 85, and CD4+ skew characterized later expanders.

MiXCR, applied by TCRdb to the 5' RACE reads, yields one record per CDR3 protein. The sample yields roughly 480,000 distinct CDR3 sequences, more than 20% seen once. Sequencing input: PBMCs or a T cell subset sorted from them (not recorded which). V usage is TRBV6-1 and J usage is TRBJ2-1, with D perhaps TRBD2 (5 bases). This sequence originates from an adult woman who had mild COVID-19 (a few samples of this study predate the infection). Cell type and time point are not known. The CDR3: CASTGNSYNEQFF. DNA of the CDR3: TGTGCCAGCACGGGGAACTCCTACAATGAGCAGTTCTTC.